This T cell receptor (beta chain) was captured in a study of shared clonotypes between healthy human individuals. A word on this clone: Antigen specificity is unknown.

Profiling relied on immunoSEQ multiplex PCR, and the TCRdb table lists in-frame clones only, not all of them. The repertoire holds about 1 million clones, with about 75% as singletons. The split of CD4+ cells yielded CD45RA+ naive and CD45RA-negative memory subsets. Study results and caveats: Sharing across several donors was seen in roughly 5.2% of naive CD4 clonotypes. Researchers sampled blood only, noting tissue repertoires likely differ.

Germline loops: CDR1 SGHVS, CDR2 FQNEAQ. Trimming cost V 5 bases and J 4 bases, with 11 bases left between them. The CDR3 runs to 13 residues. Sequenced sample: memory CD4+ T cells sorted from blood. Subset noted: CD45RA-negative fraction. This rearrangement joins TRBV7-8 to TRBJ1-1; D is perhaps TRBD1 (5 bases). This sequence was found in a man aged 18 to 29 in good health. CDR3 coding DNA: TGTGCCAGCAGCAGAACGGGGCCCACTGAAGCTTTCTTT. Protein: CASSRTGPTEAFF.